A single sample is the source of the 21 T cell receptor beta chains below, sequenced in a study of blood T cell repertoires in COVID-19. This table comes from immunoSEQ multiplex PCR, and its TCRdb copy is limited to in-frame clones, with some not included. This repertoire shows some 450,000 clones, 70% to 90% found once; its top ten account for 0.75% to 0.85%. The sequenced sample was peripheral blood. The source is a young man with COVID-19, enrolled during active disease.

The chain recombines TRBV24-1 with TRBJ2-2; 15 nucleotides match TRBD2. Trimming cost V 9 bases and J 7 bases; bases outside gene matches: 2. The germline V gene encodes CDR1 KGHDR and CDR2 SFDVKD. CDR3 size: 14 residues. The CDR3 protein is CATRTSGRGGELFF. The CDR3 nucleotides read TGTGCCACCCGGACTAGCGGGAGGGGCGGGGAGCTGTTTTTT.

As DNA, the CDR3 is TGTGCCAGCAGTTGGGTGGGCCCGACTGAAGCTTTCTTT. Translating gives CASSWVGPTEAFF. This chain connects TRBV27 to TRBJ1-1; D remains ambiguous. Germline V lookup: CDR1 MNHEY, CDR2 SMNVEV (reference sequence). Trimming removed 4 bases at V and 5 bases at J, with 11 bases between. The CDR3 runs to 13 residues.

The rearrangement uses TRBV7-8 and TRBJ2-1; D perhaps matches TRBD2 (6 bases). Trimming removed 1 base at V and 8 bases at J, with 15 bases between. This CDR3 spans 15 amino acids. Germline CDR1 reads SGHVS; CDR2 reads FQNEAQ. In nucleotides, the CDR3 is TGTGCCAGCAGCTTAGGGGCAGCCGGGAGCTATGAGCAGTTCTTC. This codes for CASSLGAAGSYEQFF.

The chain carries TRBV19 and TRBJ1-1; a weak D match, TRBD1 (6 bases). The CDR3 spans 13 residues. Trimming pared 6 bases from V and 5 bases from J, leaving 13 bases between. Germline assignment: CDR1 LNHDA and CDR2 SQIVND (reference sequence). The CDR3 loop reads CASRRGMGTEAFF. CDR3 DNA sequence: TGTGCCAGTAGAAGGGGGATGGGAACTGAAGCTTTCTTT.

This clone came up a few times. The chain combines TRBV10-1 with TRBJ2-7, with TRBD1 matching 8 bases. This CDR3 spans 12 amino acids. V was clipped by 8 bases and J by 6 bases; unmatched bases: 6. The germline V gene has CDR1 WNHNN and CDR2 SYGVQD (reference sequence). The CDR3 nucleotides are TGCGCCAGCGGAGGACAGGGCTCCGAGCAGTACTTC. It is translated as CASGGQGSEQYF.

The chain's CDR3 is CASSGQANQPQHF. Here the CDR3 DNA reads TGTGCCAGCAGCGGACAGGCCAATCAGCCCCAGCATTTT. The gene calls are TRBV2 and TRBJ1-5; 7 bases align to TRBD1. Unmatched junction bases numbered 2, after V lost 6 bases and J lost 3 bases. Looked up from germline, CDR1 is SNHLY and CDR2 is FYNNEI. The CDR3 covers 13 residues. The whole variable domain, remainder taken from reference TRBV2 and TRBJ1-5, is EPEVTQTPSHQVTQMGQEVILRCVPISNHLYFYWYRQILGQKVEFLVSFYNNEISEKSEIFDDQFSVERPDGSNFTLKIRSTKLEDSAMYFCASSGQANQPQHFGDGTRLSIL.

The CDR3 bases are TGTGCCAGCAGCTTAGGGGCGGGAGGCGTAGAGACCCAGTACTTC. Its translation is CASSLGAGGVETQYF. The chain links TRBV7-9 to TRBJ2-5; 8 bases match TRBD2. With 1 base clipped from V and 4 bases from J, the junction kept 5 bases outside the gene matches. The CDR3 consists of 15 residues. Germline V gene sequence: CDR1 SEHNR, CDR2 FQNEAQ (reference sequence).

The CDR3 spells CASSSHVVASTDTQYF. The DNA for the CDR3 is TGTGCCAGCAGCTCCCATGTGGTAGCGAGCACAGATACGCAGTATTTT. This chain connects TRBV11-2 to TRBJ2-3; TRBD2 might be the D (5 bases). Per germline, CDR1 SGHAT and CDR2 FQNNGV. Trimming removed 4 bases at V and 0 bases at J, with 14 bases between. The CDR3 has 16 amino acids.

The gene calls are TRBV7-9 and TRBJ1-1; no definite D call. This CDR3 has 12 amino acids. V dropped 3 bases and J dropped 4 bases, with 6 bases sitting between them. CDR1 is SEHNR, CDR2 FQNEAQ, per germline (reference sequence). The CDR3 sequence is CASSFISTEAFF. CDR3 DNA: TGTGCCAGCAGCTTTATCAGCACTGAAGCTTTCTTT.

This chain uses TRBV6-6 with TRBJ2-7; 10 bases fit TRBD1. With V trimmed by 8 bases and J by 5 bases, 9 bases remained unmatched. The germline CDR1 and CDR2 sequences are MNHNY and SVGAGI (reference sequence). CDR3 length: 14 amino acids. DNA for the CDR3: TGTGCCAGCGGGAGAGGGACAGGGGTCGACGAGCAGTACTTC. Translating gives CASGRGTGVDEQYF.

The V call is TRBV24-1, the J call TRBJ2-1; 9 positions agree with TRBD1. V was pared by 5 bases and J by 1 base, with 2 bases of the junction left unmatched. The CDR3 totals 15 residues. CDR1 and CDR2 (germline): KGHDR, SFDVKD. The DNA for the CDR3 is TGTGCCACCAGTGTGGGGACAGGGTCCTACAATGAGCAGTTCTTC. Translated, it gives CATSVGTGSYNEQFF.

For the CDR3, the DNA is TGTGCCAGCAGCTTAGTAGATTTAACTGAAGCTTTCTTT. Protein sequence: CASSLVDLTEAFF. This chain uses TRBV7-2 with TRBJ1-1, with D unresolved. The V gene lost 1 base and the J gene lost 5 bases, with 8 bases spanning the gap. CDR1 is SGHTA and CDR2 is FQGNSA in the germline V gene. The CDR3 contains 13 residues. The entire variable domain, with the rest obtained from reference TRBV7-2 and TRBJ1-1, is as follows: GAGVSQSPSNKVTEKGKDVELRCDPISGHTALYWYRQSLGQGLEFLIYFQGNSAPDKSGLPSDRFSAERTGGSVSTLTIQRTQQEDSAVYLCASSLVDLTEAFFGQGTRLTVV.

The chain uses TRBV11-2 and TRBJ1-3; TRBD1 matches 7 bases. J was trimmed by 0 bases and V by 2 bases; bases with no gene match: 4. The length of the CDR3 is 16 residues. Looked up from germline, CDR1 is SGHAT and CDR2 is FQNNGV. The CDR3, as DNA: TGTGCCAGCAGCTTACTGGGACAGAGCTCTGGAAACACCATATATTTT. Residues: CASSLLGQSSGNTIYF. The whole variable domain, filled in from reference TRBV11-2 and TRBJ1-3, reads EAGVAQSPRYKIIEKRQSVAFWCNPISGHATLYWYQQILGQGPKLLIQFQNNGVVDDSQLPKDRFSAERLKGVDSTLKIQPAKLEDSAVYLCASSLLGQSSGNTIYFGEGSWLTVV.

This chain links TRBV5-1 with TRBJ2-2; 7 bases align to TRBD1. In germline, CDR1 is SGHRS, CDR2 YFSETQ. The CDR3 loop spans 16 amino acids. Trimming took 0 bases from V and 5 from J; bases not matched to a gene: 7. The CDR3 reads CASSLEVTGITGELFF. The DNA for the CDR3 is TGCGCCAGCAGCTTGGAGGTGACAGGGATTACCGGGGAGCTGTTTTTT.

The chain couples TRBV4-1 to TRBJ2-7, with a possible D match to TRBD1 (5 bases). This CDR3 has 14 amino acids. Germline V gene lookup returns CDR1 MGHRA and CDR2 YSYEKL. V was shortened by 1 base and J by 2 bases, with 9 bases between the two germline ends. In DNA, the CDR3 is TGCGCCAGCAGCCAAGGTGGACATACCTACGAGCAGTACTTC. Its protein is CASSQGGHTYEQYF.

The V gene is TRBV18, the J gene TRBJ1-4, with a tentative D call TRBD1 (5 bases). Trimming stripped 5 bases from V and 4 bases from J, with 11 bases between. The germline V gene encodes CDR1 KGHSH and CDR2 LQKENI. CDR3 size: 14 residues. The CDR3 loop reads CASSTTGNNEKLFF. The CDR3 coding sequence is TGTGCCAGCTCAACTACAGGAAATAATGAAAAACTGTTTTTT.

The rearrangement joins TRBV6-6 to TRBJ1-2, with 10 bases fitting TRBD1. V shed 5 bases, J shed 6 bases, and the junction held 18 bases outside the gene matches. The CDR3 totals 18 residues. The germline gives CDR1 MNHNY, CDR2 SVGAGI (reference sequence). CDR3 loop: CASSLSGTGAQLMDGYTF. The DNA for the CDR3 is TGTGCCAGCAGTCTCTCCGGGACAGGGGCCCAACTGATGGATGGCTACACCTTC.

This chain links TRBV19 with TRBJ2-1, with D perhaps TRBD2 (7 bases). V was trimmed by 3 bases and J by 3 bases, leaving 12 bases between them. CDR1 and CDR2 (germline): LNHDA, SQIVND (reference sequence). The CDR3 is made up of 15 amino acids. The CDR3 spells CASSMGGQSYNEQFF. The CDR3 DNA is TGTGCCAGTAGTATGGGGGGGCAAAGCTACAATGAGCAGTTCTTC.

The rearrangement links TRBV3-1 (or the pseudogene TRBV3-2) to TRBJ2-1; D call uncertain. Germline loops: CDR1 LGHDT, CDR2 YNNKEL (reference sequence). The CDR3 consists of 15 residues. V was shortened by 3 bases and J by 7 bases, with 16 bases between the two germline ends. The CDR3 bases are TGTGCCAGCAGCCAGCCCCGGTCTAGTGGTAATGAGCAGTTCTTC. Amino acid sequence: CASSQPRSSGNEQFF.

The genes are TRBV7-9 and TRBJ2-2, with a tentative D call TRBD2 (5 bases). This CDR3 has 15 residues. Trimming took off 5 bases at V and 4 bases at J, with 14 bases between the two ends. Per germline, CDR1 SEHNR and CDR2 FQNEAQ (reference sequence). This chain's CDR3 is CASSKAAEGTGELFF. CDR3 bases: TGTGCCAGCAGCAAAGCGGCGGAAGGCACCGGGGAGCTGTTTTTT.

This CDR3 reads CASRTPLDSDSYNEQFF. The CDR3 bases are TGTGCCAGCCGTACCCCTCTTGACAGCGACTCCTACAATGAGCAGTTCTTC. This chain links TRBV2 with TRBJ2-1; TRBD1 might be the D (5 bases). The CDR3 sequence is 17 residues long. The V gene lost 8 bases and the J gene lost 0 bases, with 20 bases spanning the gap. Germline assignment: CDR1 SNHLY and CDR2 FYNNEI.